This paragraph reports one T cell receptor (beta chain). Its antigen is as yet unknown. The data derive from a study of T-cell reconstitution after alpha-beta-depleted transplantation in children. Study-wide results and limits: There were some patients whose high TCRbeta diversity at day 60 came from surviving recipient T cells and thymic progenitors. Several hundred graft clones that had expanded were reportedly the source of alpha-beta T cells about two months after transplant. T cells produced anew were the main source of T-cell counts and diversity one year after transplant.

Preparation of the TCRbeta library was carried out with unique molecular identifiers. TCRdb fed the PCR reads into MiXCR, producing one record per CDR3 protein. The sample includes fewer than 750,000 distinct CDR3 sequences, 25% to 30% of them seen just once. CDR3 length equals 16 residues. The ends were cut back, 0 bases at V and 2 bases at J, with 9 bases in the middle. Per germline, CDR1 SGHRS and CDR2 YFSETQ. The chain couples TRBV5-1 to TRBJ2-6; tentative D call: TRBD2 (6 bases). This TCR was sampled from a boy in the first two years of life with Wiskott-Aldrich syndrome, due to receive a stem cell transplant. Sequenced here: PBMCs, sampled before TCRalphabeta/CD19-depleted stem cell transplant. The CDR3 region is CASSLAAGTGANVLTF. In DNA form, the CDR3 reads TGCGCCAGCAGCTTGGCCGCGGGGACTGGGGCCAACGTCCTGACTTTC.